The sequence of this T cell receptor (beta chain) was determined in a study of human T cells and chemical hapten exposure. Study background: Skin on the upper inner arm, roughly 2 cm by roughly 2 cm in size, was sensitized with 2% DPC. Cases of alopecia areata, totalis or universalis occurred in a predominantly female patient group. General study results and limits: High-frequency TCRs, those above 1 in 1000, stayed the same after DPC sensitization.

Details on this clonotype: As yet, its antigen is unknown.

This CDR3 spans 14 amino acids. The germline V and J ends were trimmed by 5 bases and 3 bases, with 16 bases remaining between them. Germline loops: CDR1 DFQATT, CDR2 SNEGSKA (reference sequence). Original processing methods: There were a median of approximately 100,000 TCRs per sample, with a range from roughly 20,000 to 700,000. TCRdb independently ran MiXCR on the RACE reads; one entry per CDR3 protein. In this record, the V and J calls reflect TCRdb's handling and not the investigators' own analysis. This sample carries tens of thousands of distinct CDR3 sequences, 10% to 15% of them seen once, and the ten largest clones take roughly 5.9%. Time point described: patch test 3, about 24 weeks after DPC sensitization. As to treatment: therapeutic diphenylcyclopropenone sensitization with weekly scalp DPC.

V is TRBV20-1 and J is TRBJ1-2, with D hard to call. The receptor was isolated from a woman aged 45-60 years with alopecia areata. Some clones in this sample may be carry-over from other donors' samples. The sequencing used whole blood, collected in connection with sensitization to the hapten diphenylcyclopropenone (DPC). The CDR3, as DNA: TGCAGTGCTGTTGGTCGGAGAGGCGACTATGGCTACACCTTC. Translated: CSAVGRRGDYGYTF.